This T cell receptor (beta chain) was profiled in a study of shared clonotypes between healthy human individuals. Looked up from germline, CDR1 is SGHVS and CDR2 is FQNEAQ. J lost 0 bases, V lost 4 bases, and 6 bases had no gene match. The CDR3 has 17 amino acids. The protocol was immunoSEQ multiplex PCR, while the TCRdb copy is restricted to in-frame clones and leaves out a portion. The sample carries roughly 680,000 clones, over 60% recorded once. This sequence joins TRBV7-8 and TRBJ1-5, with 10 bases that match TRBD1. Material for sequencing was memory CD4+ T cells sorted from blood. As to subset: CD45RA-negative fraction. The receptor was isolated from a woman younger than 45 in good health. CDR3 nucleotides: TGTGCCAGCAGCTCCCGGACAGGGGGATATAGCAATCAGCCCCAGCATTTT. Protein sequence: CASSSRTGGYSNQPQHF.